This T cell receptor (beta chain) comes out of a study of PD-1 blockade in classical Hodgkin lymphoma (dated by TCRdb to the early 2020s). Background on the whole study: Nivolumab dosing was 3 mg/kg intravenously every 2 weeks, continuing until either disease progression or unacceptable toxicity. The study used TCR beta sequencing and CyTOF to define a peripheral blood immune signature of response to PD-1 blockade in classical Hodgkin lymphoma.

Genomic DNA was isolated using the Qiagen DNeasy kit from unsorted PBMCs as well as from negatively selected CD4+ and CD8+ fractions. Using primers that anneal to V and J segments, immunoSEQ multiplex PCR amplified the TCR beta CDR3 regions. A synthetic immune receptor repertoire was used to minimize amplification bias, and any remaining bias was removed computationally after sequencing. The study's own analysis went as follows. Repertoire diversity was quantified as the Shannon entropy index using custom Python scripts. The unsorted, CD4+ and CD8+ repertoires were each analyzed separately, with the exception of combined analyses, where CD4+ and CD8+ sequences were merged in silico. Clonal expansion was defined as a frequency increase of at least 2-fold after treatment compared with C1D1, and clones undetected at baseline were assigned a pseudocount of 0.5. Clones with 0 or 1 copy at C1D1 were classified as singleton clones, and clones with 2 or more copies were classified as non-singleton clones. By matching protein sequences in sorted samples from the same patient, clones expanded in unsorted samples were annotated as CD4+, CD8+ or unknown. Wilcoxon tests were applied to paired samples to test diversity changes from C1D1 to C4D1. In TCRdb, the immuneACCESS table is reduced to in-frame sequences with V and J assigned. These tables do not hold every clone; where another copy was compared, an unresolved V gene accounts for under half, and the others remain unexplained. The V and J calls and clone size were taken over from that table, and D and trimming were inferred from the DNA. The table for this sample lists about 98,000 clones; roughly 89% of them were counted only once. Roughly 2.8% of the sample is held by the ten biggest clonotypes.

The intended sense of this specimen's time point label: cycle 1 day 1 (C1D1), immediately before nivolumab initiation. Every trial patient had relapsed following autologous stem cell transplantation, and prior brentuximab vedotin exposure was what differed among cohorts A, B and C. The trial cohort included 55 to 65 patients with relapsed/refractory classical Hodgkin lymphoma, and each patient had a best overall response of complete response, partial response or progressive disease. Single-agent nivolumab was administered to trial patients in the multi-cohort phase II CheckMate 205 trial. An independent review committee assessed best overall response by applying the 2007 International Working Group response criteria. PBMCs from the trial were collected at three points: immediately before nivolumab initiation (C1D1), and during therapy at cycle 2 day 1 and cycle 4 day 1. Peripheral blood was collected in 8 mL Vacutainer Cell Preparation Tubes, from which PBMCs were isolated by centrifugation and then cryopreserved.

Trimming costs V 2 bases and J 1 base, and their ends lie 13 bases apart. The CDR3 holds 17 amino acids from the cysteine to the phenylalanine. The CDR3 DNA has 51 bases and is translated from base 1. As to this clone: This receptor's antigen is unknown. No much larger clonotype is one base removed from it; base qualities were not supplied.

On the study overall, not on this receptor specifically: By C4D1, a significant rise was seen in CD4+ TCR diversity but not in CD8+ TCR diversity (p=0.0027 vs p=0.16), and the rise was most apparent among complete responders (p=0.02). Trial patients achieving complete response had baseline diversity similar to newly diagnosed patients, whereas partial responders and progressors had significantly lower diversity. Lower diversity was observed in patients in whom nivolumab was started less than 1 year after ASCT, and these patients were excluded from later analyses so that confounding by immune reconstitution would be avoided. Only a single clinical trial cohort was studied, and what caused the repertoire differences, possibly disease activity or prior therapy, remained undefined. Baseline TCR diversity was reported to be lower in newly diagnosed patients than in healthy donors, and even lower in relapsed/refractory patients.

This receptor was identified in a human donor with classical Hodgkin lymphoma. The chain employs TRBV5-3 and TRBJ2-6; no D gene is confidently identified. TRBV5-3 is an ORF, and what it does is uncertain. The starting material was peripheral blood mononuclear cells (PBMCs), obtained at baseline. The CDR3 sequence is CARSFWWVASGANVLTF. The DNA is as follows: TGTGCCAGAAGCTTTTGGTGGGTGGCGTCTGGGGCCAACGTCCTGACTTTC.